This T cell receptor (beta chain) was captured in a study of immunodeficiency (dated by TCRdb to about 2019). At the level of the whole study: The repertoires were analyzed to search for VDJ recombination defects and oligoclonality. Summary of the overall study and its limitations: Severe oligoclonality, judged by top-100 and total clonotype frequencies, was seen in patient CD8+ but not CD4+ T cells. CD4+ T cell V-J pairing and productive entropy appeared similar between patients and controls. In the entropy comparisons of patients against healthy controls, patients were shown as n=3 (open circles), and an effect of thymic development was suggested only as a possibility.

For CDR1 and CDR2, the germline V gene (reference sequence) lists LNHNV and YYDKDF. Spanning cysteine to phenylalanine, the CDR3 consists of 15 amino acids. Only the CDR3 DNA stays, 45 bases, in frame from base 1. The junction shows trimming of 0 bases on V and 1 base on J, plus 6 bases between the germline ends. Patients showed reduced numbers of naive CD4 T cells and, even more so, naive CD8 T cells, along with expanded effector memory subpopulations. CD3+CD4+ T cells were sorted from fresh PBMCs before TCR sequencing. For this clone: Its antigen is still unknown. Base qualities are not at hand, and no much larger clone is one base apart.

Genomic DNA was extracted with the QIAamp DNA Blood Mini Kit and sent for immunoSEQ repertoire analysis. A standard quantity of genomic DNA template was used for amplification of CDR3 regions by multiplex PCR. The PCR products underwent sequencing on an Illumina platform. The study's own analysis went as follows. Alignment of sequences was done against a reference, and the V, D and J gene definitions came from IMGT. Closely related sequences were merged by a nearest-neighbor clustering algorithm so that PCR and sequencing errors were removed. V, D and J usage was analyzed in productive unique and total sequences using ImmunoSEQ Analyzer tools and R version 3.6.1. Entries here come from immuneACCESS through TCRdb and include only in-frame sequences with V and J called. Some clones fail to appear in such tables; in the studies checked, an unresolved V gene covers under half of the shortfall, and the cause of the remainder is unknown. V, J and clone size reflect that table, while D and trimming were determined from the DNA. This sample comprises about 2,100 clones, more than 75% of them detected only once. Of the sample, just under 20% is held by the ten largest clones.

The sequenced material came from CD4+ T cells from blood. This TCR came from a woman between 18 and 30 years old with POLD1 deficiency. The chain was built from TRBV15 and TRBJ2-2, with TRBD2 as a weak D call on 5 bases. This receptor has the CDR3 CATSRDRGNTGELFF. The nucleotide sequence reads TGTGCCACCAGCAGAGATCGGGGGAACACCGGGGAGCTGTTTTTT.